Listed below are T cell receptor beta chains from one sample, sequenced in a study of cytomegalovirus exposure and HLA in healthy donors. Produced via immunoSEQ multiplex PCR; TCRdb's table is partial and in-frame only. This sample contains 20,000 to 25,000 clones. Material: PBMCs. The receptor source for this set is a male donor in good health and CMV-seropositive. Both conserved end residues are part of each CDR3. The D gene is left open where the match is weak. A clone size is listed for some rows: how often the clone was seen (once, few, many), or a class if it is expanded.

>TRBJ2-5|NA|TRBV14|16|NA
TGTGCCAGCAGCCCACTAGGGCCCCCCGTTATAGAGACCCAGTACTTC
CASSPLGPPVIETQYF
>TRBJ1-5|NA|TRBV27|14|medium-sized
TGTGCCAGCAGTCTCAGGGGTAGCAATCAGCCCCAGCATTTT
CASSLRGSNQPQHF
>TRBJ2-1|TRBD2|TRBV5-6|14|NA
TGTGCCAGCAGCCTCTCCGGGACTACCAATGAGCAGTTCTTC
CASSLSGTTNEQFF
>TRBJ2-1|NA|TRBV19|13|NA
TGTGCCAGTGCCTGGGGGACACAAGGCGAGCAGTTCTTC
CASAWGTQGEQFF
>TRBJ2-7|TRBD2|TRBV15|14|NA
TGTGCCACCAGCAGAGGGGGGGGGACCTACGAGCAGTACTTC
CATSRGGGTYEQYF
>TRBJ1-2|NA|TRBV28|16|NA
TGTGCCAGCAGTTCCCGTGGGGAGGGCGGTGGCTATGGCTACACCTTC
CASSSRGEGGGYGYTF
>TRBJ2-1|NA|TRBV7-2|15|NA
TGTGCCAGCAGCTTAAAGGCAGGGTGGGTTAATGAGCAGTTCTTC
CASSLKAGWVNEQFF
>TRBJ2-7|TRBD1|TRBV16|12|NA
TGTGCCAGCAGCCACGCGGACAGGGCACAGTACTTC
CASSHADRAQYF
>TRBJ2-1|NA|TRBV13|14|NA
TGTGCCAGCAGCATCCGGACTTACTACAATGAGCAGTTCTTC
CASSIRTYYNEQFF
>TRBJ2-1|TRBD2|TRBV28|15|NA
TGTGCCAGCAGTAGGACTAGCGGCTTCTACAATGAGCAGTTCTTC
CASSRTSGFYNEQFF
>TRBJ1-1|TRBD1|TRBV7-7|14|NA
TGTGCCAGCAGCTTCCCCCGGGACAGGGAAGGGGCTTTCTTT
CASSFPRDREGAFF
>TRBJ1-2|TRBD1|TRBV18|12|NA
TGTGCCAGCTCACCACAGGACAGGAGCTACACCTTC
CASSPQDRSYTF
>TRBJ2-6|NA|TRBV5-6|17|NA
TGTGCCAGCAGCGTCGGGGTCGCCTCCTCTGGGGCCAACGTCCTGACTTTC
CASSVGVASSGANVLTF
>TRBJ2-7|NA|TRBV5-1|14|NA
TGCGCCAGCAGCTTGGACGGGTTGGAGGTCGAGCAGTACTTC
CASSLDGLEVEQYF
>TRBJ1-5|NA|TRBV6-1|15|NA
TGTGCCAGCAGCCCTGGAGGATTTAGCAATCAGCCCCAGCATTTT
CASSPGGFSNQPQHF
>TRBJ2-7|NA|TRBV7-3|13|NA
TGTGCCAGCAGCTTATCCGAGACTAGTAAGCAGTACTTC
CASSLSETSKQYF
>TRBJ2-2|TRBD1|TRBV4-1|18|NA
TGCGCCAGCAGCCACAACAAGGGGGGACAGGTCTTTAGCGGGGAGCTGTTTTTT
CASSHNKGGQVFSGELFF
>TRBJ2-2|NA|TRBV18|13|NA
TGTGCCAGCTCGCCTCAGGGTGCCGGGGAGCTGTTTTTT
CASSPQGAGELFF
>TRBJ2-7|TRBD2|TRBV30|17|NA
TGTGCCTGGAGTTTTGGGGCTAGCGGGTGGAGCTCCTACGAGCAGTACTTC
CAWSFGASGWSSYEQYF
>TRBJ1-2|NA|TRBV5-8|15|NA
TGTGCCAGCAGCCCTATGATGGGGGCTGACTATGGCTACACCTTC
CASSPMMGADYGYTF
>TRBJ2-5|NA|TRBV5-1|15|NA
TGCGCCAGCAGCTTGGATCCAGGGGACCAAGAGACCCAGTACTTC
CASSLDPGDQETQYF
>TRBJ1-3|NA|TRBV30|13|NA
TGTGCCTGGGAACAGGGCTCTGGAAACACCATATATTTT
CAWEQGSGNTIYF